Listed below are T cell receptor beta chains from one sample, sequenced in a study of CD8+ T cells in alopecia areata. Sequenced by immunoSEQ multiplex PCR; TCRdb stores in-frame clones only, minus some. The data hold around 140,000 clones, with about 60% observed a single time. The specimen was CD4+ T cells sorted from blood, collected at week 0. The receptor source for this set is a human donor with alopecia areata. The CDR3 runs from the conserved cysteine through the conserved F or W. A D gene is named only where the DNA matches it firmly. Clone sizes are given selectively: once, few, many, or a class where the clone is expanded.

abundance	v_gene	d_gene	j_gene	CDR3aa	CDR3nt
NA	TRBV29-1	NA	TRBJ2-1	CSVARYNEQFF	TGCAGCGTTGCCCGATACAATGAGCAGTTCTTC
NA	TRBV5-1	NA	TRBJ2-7	CASSLGAVSSYEQYF	TGCGCCAGCAGCTTGGGGGCCGTGAGCTCCTACGAGCAGTACTTC
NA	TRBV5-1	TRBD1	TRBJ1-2	CASSPEGQQGYTF	TGCGCCAGCAGCCCGGAGGGACAGCAAGGCTACACCTTC
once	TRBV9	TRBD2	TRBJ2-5	CASSVSGGKETQYF	TGTGCCAGCAGCGTTAGCGGGGGAAAAGAGACCCAGTACTTC
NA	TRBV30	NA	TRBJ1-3	CAWSETGGSTIYF	TGTGCCTGGAGTGAGACAGGAGGAAGCACCATATATTTT
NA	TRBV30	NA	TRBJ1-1	CAWSAQLNTEAFF	TGTGCCTGGAGTGCCCAGTTGAACACTGAAGCTTTCTTT
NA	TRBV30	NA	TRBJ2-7	CAWSQRWKAYEQYF	TGTGCCTGGAGTCAGCGGTGGAAGGCCTACGAGCAGTACTTC
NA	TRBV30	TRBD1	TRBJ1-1	CAWSGGQGLGTEAFF	TGTGCCTGGAGCGGCGGACAGGGTCTAGGGACTGAAGCTTTCTTT
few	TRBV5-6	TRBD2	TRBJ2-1	CASSLLRLAGVYNEQFF	TGTGCCAGCAGCTTACTACGACTAGCGGGGGTCTACAATGAGCAGTTCTTC
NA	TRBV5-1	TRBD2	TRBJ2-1	CASSQTTSPPDNEQFF	TGCGCCAGCAGCCAGACGACTAGCCCGCCAGACAATGAGCAGTTCTTC
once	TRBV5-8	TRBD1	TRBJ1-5	CASSPPLYRGPSNQPQHF	TGTGCCAGCAGCCCCCCCCTCTACAGGGGACCCAGCAATCAGCCCCAGCATTTT
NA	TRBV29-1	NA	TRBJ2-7	CSVRISYEQYF	TGCAGCGTTCGGATCTCCTACGAGCAGTACTTC
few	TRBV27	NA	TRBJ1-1	CASSLLGRGIFF	TGTGCCAGCAGTTTATTGGGCAGGGGAATTTTCTTT
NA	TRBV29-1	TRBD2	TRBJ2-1	CSVTKRLAGYNEQFF	TGCAGCGTCACCAAAAGACTAGCGGGGTACAATGAGCAGTTCTTC
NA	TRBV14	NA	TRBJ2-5	CASSLGLRGTQYF	TGTGCCAGCAGCCTGGGACTCCGAGGGACCCAGTACTTC
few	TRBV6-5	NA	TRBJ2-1	CASSATAAYNEQFF	TGTGCCAGCAGTGCCACGGCCGCCTACAATGAGCAGTTCTTC
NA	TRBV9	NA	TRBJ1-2	CASRGTREDGYTF	TGTGCCAGCAGGGGTACGAGGGAGGATGGCTACACCTTC
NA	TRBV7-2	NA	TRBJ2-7	CASSSTATGPWEQYF	TGTGCCAGCAGCTCCACAGCCACGGGACCTTGGGAGCAGTACTTC
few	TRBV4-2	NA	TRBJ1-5	CASSPIAGRDNQPQHF	TGTGCCAGCAGCCCGATTGCGGGCAGGGACAATCAGCCCCAGCATTTT
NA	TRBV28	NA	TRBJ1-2	CASSPGARDYGYTF	TGTGCCAGCAGCCCCGGGGCCCGGGACTATGGCTACACCTTC
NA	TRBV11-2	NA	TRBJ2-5	CASSLDSLETQYF	TGTGCCAGCAGCTTAGATTCTTTAGAGACCCAGTACTTC